The TCR beta chain described here comes from a study of radiotherapy plus CTLA-4 blockade in lung cancer. Germline V gene sequence: CDR1 SGHAT, CDR2 FQNNGV. This CDR3 spans 16 amino acids. V was cut by 1 base and J by 0 bases, with 10 bases left in between. The repertoire was sequenced with immunoSEQ multiplex PCR; TCRdb's copy has only in-frame clones and lacks some. The sample shows about 110,000 clones, under 90% of them seen only once. This sequence originates from a human donor with non-small cell lung cancer that progressed on radiotherapy plus ipilimumab. Some clones in this sample may be carry-over from other donors' samples. The chain recombines TRBV11-2 with TRBJ1-3, with unresolved D. This sample comprised peripheral blood, obtained from a patient treated with radiotherapy plus ipilimumab. This CDR3 is CASSLGPTSSGNTIYF. The CDR3, as DNA: TGTGCCAGCAGCTTAGGACCGACGAGCTCTGGAAACACCATATATTTT.